This T cell receptor (beta chain) was recorded in a study of T-cell memory formation after mild COVID-19. TCRdb independently ran MiXCR on the 5' RACE reads; one entry per CDR3 protein. Of approximately 110,000 distinct CDR3 sequences detected, 22% appear once; the ten largest clones hold about 42%. V lost 1 base and J lost 5, with 20 bases in between. The CDR3 sequence is 17 residues long. Germline V gene lookup returns CDR1 SGHVS and CDR2 FNYEAQ. The TCR originated in a man aged 18 to 30 who had mild COVID-19 (a few samples of this study predate the infection). Cell type and time point are not known. Sequencing used PBMCs or a T cell subset sorted from them (not recorded which). V usage is TRBV7-6 and J usage is TRBJ2-5, with D perhaps assigned TRBD1 or TRBD2 (7 bases each). CDR3 region: CASSLGARGGFDETQYF. CDR3 sequence (DNA): TGTGCCAGCAGCTTAGGCGCCAGGGGGGGGTTTGACGAGACCCAGTACTTC.